What follows are 24 T cell receptor beta chains derived from one specimen sequenced in a study of cytomegalovirus exposure and HLA in healthy donors. Data came from immunoSEQ multiplex PCR; TCRdb stores just in-frame clones and leaves some out. This sample has 150,000 to 250,000 clones; roughly 81% occur once, and the top ten carry roughly 1.2%. Sequenced material: PBMCs. These receptors were obtained from a woman younger than 45 in good health and CMV-seronegative.

This chain connects TRBV11-3 to TRBJ2-5; D not resolved. The germline V gene encodes CDR1 SGHNT and CDR2 YENEEA. Trimming shortened V by 0 bases and J by 2 bases, and 4 bases separated the two germline ends. CDR3 length: 13 residues. CDR3 protein: CASSLDRQETQYF. CDR3 bases: TGTGCCAGCAGCTTAGACAGACAAGAGACCCAGTACTTC.

The chain links TRBV4-1 to TRBJ1-2; D call uncertain. This CDR3 spans 15 amino acids. The germline gives CDR1 MGHRA, CDR2 YSYEKL. The V and J ends lost 4 bases and 2 bases respectively, with 14 bases between them. The CDR3 loop is CASSLRRQQNYGYTF. For the CDR3, the DNA is TGCGCCAGCAGCCTCCGGAGGCAGCAAAACTATGGCTACACCTTC.

The chain has TRBV6-5 and TRBJ1-2; TRBD1 aligns across 8 bases. The CDR3 totals 16 residues. Germline-derived CDR1 and CDR2 are MNHEY and SVGAGI. V trimming: 4 bases; J trimming: 5 bases; junction bases outside the gene matches: 12. The CDR3 DNA reads as TGTGCCAGCAGTTCGCGACCGGGACAGGTCCAATATGGCTACACCTTC. It encodes CASSSRPGQVQYGYTF.

The chain has TRBV6-6 and TRBJ1-1; a possible D gene is TRBD1 (6 bases). V was clipped by 0 bases and J by 0 bases, with 8 bases between them. The CDR3 sequence is 15 residues long. Germline CDR1 reads MNHNY; CDR2 reads SVGAGI (reference sequence). The CDR3 sequence is CASSYSAGVNTEAFF. As DNA, the CDR3 is TGTGCCAGCAGTTACTCGGCAGGGGTGAACACTGAAGCTTTCTTT.

The chain has TRBV6-5 and TRBJ1-1; no clear D gene. CDR3 size: 12 residues. From germline, CDR1 is MNHEY and CDR2 SVGAGI. The V end lost 6 bases, the J end lost 4 bases, and 9 bases lay between the germline ends. The CDR3 sequence is CASRPSGTEAFF. CDR3 DNA: TGTGCCAGCAGACCGTCCGGCACTGAAGCTTTCTTT.

The J gene is TRBJ2-3, the V gene TRBV28, with D unclear. Germline loops: CDR1 MDHEN, CDR2 SYDVKM. The CDR3 has 12 amino acids. V was pared by 2 bases and J by 3 bases, with 3 bases between. The CDR3 sequence is CASSLRTDTQYF. The CDR3 nucleotides are TGTGCCAGCAGTTTACGTACAGATACGCAGTATTTT.

This clone came up many times. The gene calls are TRBV6-5 and TRBJ1-3, with 7 bases lining up with TRBD1. With V trimmed by 5 bases and J by 4 bases, 5 bases remained unmatched. Germline V gives CDR1 MNHEY, CDR2 SVGAGI. The CDR3 sequence is 14 residues long. CDR3 DNA: TGTGCCAGCAGTCCCGACAGGGCCGGAAACACCATATATTTT. It translates to CASSPDRAGNTIYF.

The gene calls are TRBV6-5 and TRBJ2-1, with D possibly being TRBD1 (5 bases). Germline CDR1 MNHEY, CDR2 SVGAGI. This CDR3 region has 14 residues. The V gene lost 2 bases and the J gene lost 8 bases, with 13 bases spanning the gap. The CDR3 nucleotides read TGTGCCAGCAGTTACCGGCAGGGTGACGATGAGCAGTTCTTC. It encodes CASSYRQGDDEQFF.

The chain links TRBV5-1 to TRBJ2-7; D gene ambiguous. CDR1 SGHRS and CDR2 YFSETQ come from the germline V gene. The CDR3 covers 16 residues. V shed 0 bases and J shed 9 bases, with 22 bases lying between them. CDR3 sequence: CASSLDAAPLPGGQYF. The CDR3 region has the DNA TGCGCCAGCAGCTTGGACGCGGCACCACTCCCCGGCGGGCAGTACTTC.

V usage is TRBV11-3 and J usage is TRBJ2-3, with a weak D call TRBD1 (5 bases). The germline V gene has CDR1 SGHNT and CDR2 YENEEA. The germline V and J ends were trimmed by 1 base and 6 bases, with 8 bases remaining between them. The CDR3 extends over 13 amino acids. The DNA for the CDR3 is TGTGCCAGCAGCTTAGGACAGATGGATACGCAGTATTTT. Its translation is CASSLGQMDTQYF.

The V and J genes are TRBV5-1 and TRBJ2-7; 8 bases fit TRBD1. V shed 5 bases, J shed 3 bases, and the junction held 10 bases outside the gene matches. The CDR3 extends over 15 amino acids. Germline CDR1 and CDR2: SGHRS and YFSETQ. CDR3 sequence reads: CASSQKAGGHYEQYF. DNA for the CDR3: TGCGCCAGCAGTCAAAAGGCAGGGGGCCACTACGAGCAGTACTTC.

J is TRBJ1-1 and V is TRBV19, with 7 bases matching TRBD1. CDR1 and CDR2 from the germline V gene are LNHDA and SQIVND (reference sequence). The CDR3 length is 15 residues. The V gene end was trimmed by 4 bases and the J gene end by 3 bases; junction bases not matched to a gene: 8. The chain's CDR3 is CASSTRSGTDTEAFF. The CDR3 nucleotides read TGTGCCAGTAGTACCCGATCCGGGACAGACACTGAAGCTTTCTTT.

V and J are TRBV10-2 and TRBJ2-3; 10 nucleotides match TRBD2. V was pared by 2 bases and J by 1 base, with 3 bases of the junction left unmatched. Germline V CDR1 and CDR2: WSHSY, SAAADI. The CDR3 sequence is 16 residues long. The CDR3 sequence is CASSELGLAGTDTQYF. The CDR3 nucleotides read TGCGCCAGCAGTGAGCTAGGACTAGCGGGCACAGATACGCAGTATTTT.

This chain uses TRBV5-1 with TRBJ2-3; 8 bases are a match to TRBD2. J gave up 0 bases and V 4 bases, and 10 bases lay outside the gene matches. Germline V gene data show CDR1 as SGHRS and CDR2 as YFSETQ. The CDR3 spans 17 residues. In DNA form, the CDR3 reads TGCGCCAGCAGCCCCAACGGGAGGGGCGCTAGCACAGATACGCAGTATTTT. Its protein product is CASSPNGRGASTDTQYF.

The chain combines TRBV2 with TRBJ1-3; 10 bases fit TRBD1. V trimming: 6 bases; J trimming: 5 bases; junction bases outside the gene matches: 10. The germline V gene has CDR1 SNHLY and CDR2 FYNNEI. The CDR3 is made up of 16 amino acids. The CDR3 DNA reads as TGTGCCAGCAGCCTCGAGACAGGGGGCTATAGAAACACCATATATTTT. This encodes CASSLETGGYRNTIYF.

This clone was observed a few times. The genes are TRBV29-1 and TRBJ1-2, with 10 positions matching TRBD1. This CDR3 has 13 residues. Germline CDR1 SQVTM, CDR2 ANQGSEA. V lost 4 bases and J lost 4; bases outside the gene matches: 3. In DNA form, the CDR3 reads TGCAGCGTTGGATGGACAGGGGGCTATGGCTACACCTTC. Protein: CSVGWTGGYGYTF.

The chain is built from TRBV11-2 and TRBJ2-3; the match to TRBD2 covers 9 bases. Germline CDR1 is SGHAT and CDR2 is FQNNGV. This CDR3 region has 16 residues. Germline trimming cut 1 base from V and 0 bases from J; bases unmatched to any gene: 2. Here the CDR3 reads CASSLGLAASTDTQYF. CDR3 bases: TGTGCCAGCAGCTTAGGACTAGCGGCTAGCACAGATACGCAGTATTTT.

This clone was recorded only once. This sequence joins TRBV5-1 and TRBJ2-2; tentative D call: TRBD1 (6 bases). V was shortened by 3 bases and J by 0 bases, with 12 bases between the two germline ends. The CDR3 has 16 residues. The germline V gene encodes CDR1 SGHRS and CDR2 YFSETQ. The CDR3 DNA follows: TGCGCCAGCAGCTACGGACAGTTCACGAACACCGGGGAGCTGTTTTTT. It specifies CASSYGQFTNTGELFF.

The J gene is TRBJ2-1, the V gene TRBV11-2; D remains unclear. The germline CDR1 and CDR2 sequences are SGHAT and FQNNGV. The V end lost 5 bases, the J end lost 9 bases, and 17 bases lay between the germline ends. The CDR3 has 14 residues. The CDR3 nucleotides are TGTGCCAGCAGCGATGCTATCAGGAACGGTGAGCAGTTCTTC. Translation: CASSDAIRNGEQFF.

This chain connects TRBV27 to TRBJ2-2, with no clear D. V gave up 4 bases and J gave up 6 bases, with 9 bases separating them. Per the germline V gene, CDR1 is MNHEY and CDR2 is SMNVEV (reference sequence). The CDR3 loop spans 13 amino acids. The CDR3: CASSSYSSGELFF. The CDR3 DNA is TGTGCCAGCAGTTCCTACTCATCCGGGGAGCTGTTTTTT.

This chain joins TRBV5-1 and TRBJ2-1; weak D call: TRBD2 (6 bases). Germline CDR1 is SGHRS and CDR2 is YFSETQ. The CDR3 contains 14 residues. Trimming removed 4 bases at V and 4 bases at J, with 12 bases between. CDR3 residues: CASSGRLDYNEQFF. CDR3 sequence (DNA): TGCGCCAGCAGCGGGCGACTAGATTACAATGAGCAGTTCTTC.

The chain joins TRBV5-1 to TRBJ2-2; 12 positions match TRBD1. The CDR3 extends over 17 amino acids. The V segment lost 0 bases and the J segment 4 bases; nucleotides outside the gene matches: 4. CDR1 SGHRS and CDR2 YFSETQ come from the germline V gene. CDR3 sequence: CASSLAGTGGITGELFF. The CDR3 coding sequence is TGCGCCAGCAGCTTGGCCGGGACAGGGGGCATCACCGGGGAGCTGTTTTTT.

The chain is built from TRBV9 and TRBJ1-2; D gene uncertain. The CDR3 runs to 12 residues. In germline, CDR1 is SGDLS, CDR2 YYNGEE. V lost 6 bases and J 6 bases, leaving 12 bases between the germline ends. The CDR3, as DNA: TGTGCCAGCACCTCCCGCGAGGATGGCTACACCTTC. This translates into CASTSREDGYTF.

The chain carries TRBV7-6 and TRBJ2-5; the D is unclear. The CDR3 extends over 16 amino acids. The ends were cut back, 4 bases at V and 2 bases at J, with 17 bases in the middle. Germline V lookup: CDR1 SGHVS, CDR2 FNYEAQ. The CDR3 here is CASSSRQFGSQETQYF. In DNA form, the CDR3 reads TGTGCCAGCAGCTCCCGACAATTTGGTTCTCAAGAGACCCAGTACTTC.